This T cell receptor beta chain was retrieved from a study of shared clonotypes between healthy human individuals. HIV-negative, healthy adults without recent acute infections or vaccinations were the donors. CDR1 and CDR2 (germline): MNHEY, SMNVEV (reference sequence). CDR3 size: 12 residues. Trimming left V 2 bases short and J 11 bases short, with 10 bases between. Generated by immunoSEQ multiplex PCR, the TCRdb table keeps only in-frame clones and is missing some. The profile covers millions of clones, with 85% to 95% appearing a single time and 0.1% to 0.15% taken by the ten largest. This chain joins TRBV27 and TRBJ1-5, with D perhaps TRBD1 (6 bases). The source is a man aged 18 to 35 in good health. The material sequenced was naive CD4+ T cells sorted from blood. Stated subset: CD45RA+ positively selected. The CDR3 nucleotides read TGTGCCAGCAGTTTAAGACAGGAGGCCCAGCATTTT. Its protein product is CASSLRQEAQHF.